This T cell receptor (beta chain) originates from a study of STAT5B mutations in CD4+ large granular lymphocyte leukemia. Control samples were healthy donors' buffy coats. General observations from the study: Main leukemic clonotypes were patient-specific, but approximately 25% appeared at low frequency elsewhere.

The assay was run at survey level. Using immunoSEQ multiplex PCR, the repertoire was profiled, and TCRdb retains in-frame clones only, with some absent. Of some 30,000 clones in the sample, 78% were seen once. Trimming took 3 bases from V and 0 from J; bases not matched to a gene: 5. The CDR3 is 16 amino acids. Germline V gene data show CDR1 as LNHNV and CDR2 as YYDKDF (reference sequence). As concerns this clone: Antigen unknown.

V and J are TRBV15 and TRBJ2-5; 9 nucleotides line up with TRBD2. The sample comprised CD4+ T cells from blood buffy coats. The receptor's source is a human donor in good health. CDR3 amino acids: CATSRAAGGHQETQYF. In DNA, the CDR3 is TGTGCCACCAGCAGGGCAGCGGGGGGCCACCAAGAGACCCAGTACTTC.